Shown below are 3 T cell receptor beta chains from a single sample sequenced in a study of regulatory T cells in long-lasting Graves disease. Indicated time point: persistent/refractory GD, antithyroid drugs over 5 years with positive TRAb. PBMC-derived RNA was used for the TCR library. Arm-PCR of CDR3 regions and iRepertoire HTBI primers were the basis on which TCR beta libraries were built. TCRdb fed the multiplex PCR reads into MiXCR, producing one record per CDR3 protein. Of under 500,000 distinct CDR3 sequences listed, 20% to 25% are singletons. The sample consisted of peripheral blood mononuclear cells (PBMCs), taken when the disease was refractory, from a patient treated with antithyroid drugs. These receptors all come from a female donor with Graves disease.

The chain uses TRBV10-3 and TRBJ2-1; 9 nucleotides agree with TRBD1. CDR3 size: 15 residues. CDR1 is ENHRY and CDR2 is SYGVKD in the germline V gene. The V and J ends lost 6 bases and 7 bases, in that order; junction bases with no gene match: 10. The CDR3 DNA follows: TGTGCCATCAGCCCCGGACAGGGGATGGGAAATGAGCAGTTCTTC. Translating gives CAISPGQGMGNEQFF.

This clonotype appeared a few times. The chain recombines TRBV7-2 with TRBJ2-2; D may be TRBD2 (6 bases). The germline gives CDR1 SGHTA, CDR2 FQGNSA. The ends were cut back, 7 bases at V and 2 bases at J, with 14 bases in the middle. The CDR3 is made up of 15 amino acids. CDR3: CASTVRRDNTGELFF. DNA for the CDR3: TGTGCCAGCACGGTTAGGAGGGATAACACCGGGGAGCTGTTTTTT.

This clonotype was counted once. V gene TRBV7-9 combines with J gene TRBJ2-7; D gene unclear. The CDR3 extends over 13 amino acids. CDR1 and CDR2 from the germline V gene are SEHNR and FQNEAQ (reference sequence). V was trimmed by 5 bases and J by 4 bases, leaving 12 bases between them. DNA for the CDR3: TGTGCCAGCAGCCCCGTTTCCCGTTACGAGCAGTACTTC. The encoded protein is CASSPVSRYEQYF.